The entry below describes one T cell receptor (beta chain). Its antigen is currently unknown. The data belong to a study of somatic mutations in cytotoxic T cells in rheumatoid arthritis. The CDR3 contains 12 residues. V was pared by 2 bases and J by 7 bases, with 6 bases between. Germline V gene lookup returns CDR1 SGHTA and CDR2 FQGNSA. Findings and limits, study-wide: Relative to age-matched healthy controls, rheumatoid arthritis patients did not differ significantly in CD8+ T-cell clonality. A single CD8+ clone exceeded 20% of CD8+ cells in about an eighth of the 65 patients. Statistical analysis of the slight TRBV07 underrepresentation in rheumatoid arthritis patients did not adjust for multiple comparisons.

Libraries were prepared by immunoSEQ multiplex PCR; TCRdb keeps only in-frame clonotypes and omits some of them. The sample has some 40,000 clones; under 85% are singletons. Female donors made up roughly 50% of the healthy controls, blood donors whose median age was around 61 years (range 21-70). This receptor was obtained from a man aged 35-49 years in good health. The sequencing input was CD8+ T cells sorted from blood. J is TRBJ1-5 and V is TRBV7-2; no definite D call. The CDR3 DNA sequence: TGTGCCAGCAGCTTAACGGGGCAGCCCCAGCATTTT. This gives the protein CASSLTGQPQHF.